This T cell receptor beta chain was captured by sequencing in a study of shared clonotypes between healthy human individuals. At deep level, the assay was performed. Per the authors' pipeline: For the immunoSEQ data, sequences were junction-only without quality scores, so filtering differed. Produced via immunoSEQ multiplex PCR; TCRdb's table is partial and in-frame only. That table supplies the V and J calls and clone size; D and trimming were determined from the DNA. The sample yields approximately 470,000 clones, approximately 81% seen once. Looked up from germline, CDR1 is MRHNA and CDR2 is SNTAGT. CDR3 length: 17 residues. V was pared by 2 bases and J by 0 bases, with 13 bases between. Those who donated were healthy HIV-negative adults, with no recent acute infections or vaccinations reported.

The sequencing sample was made of PBMCs. The TCR was taken from a woman in her thirties or forties in good health. Some clones in this sample may be carry-over from other donors' samples. This sequence joins TRBV6-4 and TRBJ2-2, with a possible D match to TRBD2 (6 bases). The CDR3 nucleotides read TGTGCCAGCAGTGACGATCCCCGGGGGACGAACACCGGGGAGCTGTTTTTT. This translates into CASSDDPRGTNTGELFF.